These 10 T cell receptor beta chains were sequenced from one sample in a study of T cells after yellow fever vaccination. TCRdb independently ran MiXCR on the 5' RACE reads; one entry per CDR3 protein. This table has some 390,000 distinct CDR3 sequences, over 15% appearing once. The sequenced sample was PBMCs, obtained before the yellow fever booster vaccination. The receptors come from a young man who received the YFV17D yellow fever vaccine.

Note on this clonotype: Its ends do not fully match the called genes, so a read error is possible. The gene calls are TRBV12-3 or TRBV12-4 and TRBJ2-7; D unclear. The CDR3 has 12 amino acids. The CDR3 nucleotides read TGTGCCAGCAGTTTGTGGTCCTTCGAGCAGTACTTC. Translating it yields CASSLWSFEQYF.

The gene calls are TRBV4-1 and TRBJ2-2, with no clear D. V lost 3 bases, J lost 0 bases, and 8 bases lay in between. This CDR3 comprises 15 residues. Germline-derived CDR1 and CDR2 are MGHRA and YSYEKL. CDR3 residues: CASSQTGTNTGELFF. CDR3 sequence (DNA): TGCGCCAGCAGCCAGACGGGTACGAACACCGGGGAGCTGTTTTTT.

The rearrangement uses TRBV19 and TRBJ2-3; possibly TRBD2 for D (6 bases). CDR3 length: 14 amino acids. Germline assignment: CDR1 LNHDA and CDR2 SQIVND (reference sequence). Trimming removed 7 bases from V and 6 bases from J, with 17 bases in between. The chain's CDR3 is CASTRLGEVDTQYF. The CDR3 nucleotides are TGTGCCAGTACCCGCCTGGGGGAGGTGGATACGCAGTATTTT.

This clonotype was counted at least ten times. The chain couples TRBV5-1 to TRBJ2-7; TRBD1 matches 9 bases. The V gene end was trimmed by 2 bases and the J gene end by 3 bases; junction bases not matched to a gene: 9. From germline, CDR1 is SGHRS and CDR2 YFSETQ. The CDR3 spans 16 residues. The DNA for the CDR3 is TGCGCCAGCAGCTTCGAACAGGGGGCAGTTATCTACGAGCAGTACTTC. Encoded protein: CASSFEQGAVIYEQYF.

This clonotype was detected a few times. V is TRBV12-5 and J is TRBJ2-1, with a possible D match to TRBD1 (6 bases). Germline V CDR1 and CDR2: LGHNT, FRNRAP. The CDR3 sequence is 14 residues long. V shed 8 bases and J shed 4 bases, with 15 bases lying between them. The CDR3 nucleotides are TGTGCTAGTTGTCAAGACAGGTATTACAATGAGCAGTTCTTC. Translating gives CASCQDRYYNEQFF.

The rearrangement joins TRBV19 to TRBJ1-4, with a weak D call TRBD1 (5 bases). There are 13 residues in the CDR3. The V end was cut by 3 bases, the J end by 8 bases, with 10 bases between. Per the germline V gene, CDR1 is LNHDA and CDR2 is SQIVND (reference sequence). In DNA, the CDR3 is TGTGCCAGTAGTATCGGGGGAGGCGAAAAACTGTTTTTT. This sequence encodes CASSIGGGEKLFF.

The chain uses TRBV7-8 and TRBJ1-1; D is ambiguous. V was cut by 2 bases and J by 4 bases, with 8 bases left in between. Germline values: CDR1 SGHVS, CDR2 FQNEAQ. This CDR3 has 13 amino acids. The CDR3 DNA follows: TGTGCCAGCAGCTTAACCCCCGCCACTGAAGCTTTCTTT. Amino acid sequence: CASSLTPATEAFF.

The rearrangement joins TRBV20-1 to TRBJ2-3, with TRBD1 as a possible D gene (5 bases). The CDR3 is made up of 11 amino acids. CDR1 is DFQATT and CDR2 is SNEGSKA in the germline V gene (reference sequence). In DNA form, the CDR3 reads TGCAGAGGGGTGGGCACAGATACGCAGTATTTT. Translating it yields CRGVGTDTQYF.

The chain employs TRBV5-1 and TRBJ2-3; D unclear. V lost 1 base to trimming and J lost 2 bases, with 11 bases between them. Germline CDR1 SGHRS, CDR2 YFSETQ. This CDR3 is 15 amino acids long. The chain's CDR3 is CASSLSAYPTDTQYF. In DNA, the CDR3 is TGCGCCAGCAGCTTGTCAGCCTATCCCACAGATACGCAGTATTTT.

The chain is built from TRBV20-1 and TRBJ1-4; D gene ambiguous. The CDR3 runs to 13 residues. Germline CDR1 DFQATT, CDR2 SNEGSKA (reference sequence). V shed 5 bases and J shed 4 bases, with 11 bases lying between them. Here the CDR3 reads CSAPGRLNEKLFF. The DNA of the CDR3 is TGCAGTGCTCCAGGACGGCTTAATGAAAAACTGTTTTTT.